This TCR beta chain was found in a study of blood T cell repertoires in COVID-19. As for the study in general: Some COVID-19 samples were acute and others convalescent; all came from the United States, Italy and Spain.

The table came from immunoSEQ multiplex PCR; TCRdb's copy has only in-frame clones and leaves some out. The table records about 370,000 clones, approximately 93% of them present only once. CDR1 is SGHDN, CDR2 FVKESK, per germline. The CDR3 extends over 21 amino acids. V trimming: 3 bases; J trimming: 4 bases; junction bases outside the gene matches: 24. The specimen sequenced was PBMCs or T cells enriched from blood (not recorded which). This rearrangement joins TRBV14 to TRBJ2-5; 9 nucleotides agree with TRBD2. This TCR was sampled from a middle-aged woman who had been exposed to COVID-19. The CDR3 DNA reads as TGTGCCAGCAGCCAGCAAGTCGCGGGGGGGGTCGGTCGTGAGTCACGAGAGACCCAGTACTTC. It encodes CASSQQVAGGVGRESRETQYF. Filled out from reference TRBV14 and TRBJ2-5, the complete variable domain reads EAGVTQFPSHSVIEKGQTVTLRCDPISGHDNLYWYRRVMGKEIKFLLHFVKESKQDESGMPNNRFLAERTGGTYSTLKVQPAELEDSGVYFCASSQQVAGGVGRESRETQYFGPGTRLLVL.